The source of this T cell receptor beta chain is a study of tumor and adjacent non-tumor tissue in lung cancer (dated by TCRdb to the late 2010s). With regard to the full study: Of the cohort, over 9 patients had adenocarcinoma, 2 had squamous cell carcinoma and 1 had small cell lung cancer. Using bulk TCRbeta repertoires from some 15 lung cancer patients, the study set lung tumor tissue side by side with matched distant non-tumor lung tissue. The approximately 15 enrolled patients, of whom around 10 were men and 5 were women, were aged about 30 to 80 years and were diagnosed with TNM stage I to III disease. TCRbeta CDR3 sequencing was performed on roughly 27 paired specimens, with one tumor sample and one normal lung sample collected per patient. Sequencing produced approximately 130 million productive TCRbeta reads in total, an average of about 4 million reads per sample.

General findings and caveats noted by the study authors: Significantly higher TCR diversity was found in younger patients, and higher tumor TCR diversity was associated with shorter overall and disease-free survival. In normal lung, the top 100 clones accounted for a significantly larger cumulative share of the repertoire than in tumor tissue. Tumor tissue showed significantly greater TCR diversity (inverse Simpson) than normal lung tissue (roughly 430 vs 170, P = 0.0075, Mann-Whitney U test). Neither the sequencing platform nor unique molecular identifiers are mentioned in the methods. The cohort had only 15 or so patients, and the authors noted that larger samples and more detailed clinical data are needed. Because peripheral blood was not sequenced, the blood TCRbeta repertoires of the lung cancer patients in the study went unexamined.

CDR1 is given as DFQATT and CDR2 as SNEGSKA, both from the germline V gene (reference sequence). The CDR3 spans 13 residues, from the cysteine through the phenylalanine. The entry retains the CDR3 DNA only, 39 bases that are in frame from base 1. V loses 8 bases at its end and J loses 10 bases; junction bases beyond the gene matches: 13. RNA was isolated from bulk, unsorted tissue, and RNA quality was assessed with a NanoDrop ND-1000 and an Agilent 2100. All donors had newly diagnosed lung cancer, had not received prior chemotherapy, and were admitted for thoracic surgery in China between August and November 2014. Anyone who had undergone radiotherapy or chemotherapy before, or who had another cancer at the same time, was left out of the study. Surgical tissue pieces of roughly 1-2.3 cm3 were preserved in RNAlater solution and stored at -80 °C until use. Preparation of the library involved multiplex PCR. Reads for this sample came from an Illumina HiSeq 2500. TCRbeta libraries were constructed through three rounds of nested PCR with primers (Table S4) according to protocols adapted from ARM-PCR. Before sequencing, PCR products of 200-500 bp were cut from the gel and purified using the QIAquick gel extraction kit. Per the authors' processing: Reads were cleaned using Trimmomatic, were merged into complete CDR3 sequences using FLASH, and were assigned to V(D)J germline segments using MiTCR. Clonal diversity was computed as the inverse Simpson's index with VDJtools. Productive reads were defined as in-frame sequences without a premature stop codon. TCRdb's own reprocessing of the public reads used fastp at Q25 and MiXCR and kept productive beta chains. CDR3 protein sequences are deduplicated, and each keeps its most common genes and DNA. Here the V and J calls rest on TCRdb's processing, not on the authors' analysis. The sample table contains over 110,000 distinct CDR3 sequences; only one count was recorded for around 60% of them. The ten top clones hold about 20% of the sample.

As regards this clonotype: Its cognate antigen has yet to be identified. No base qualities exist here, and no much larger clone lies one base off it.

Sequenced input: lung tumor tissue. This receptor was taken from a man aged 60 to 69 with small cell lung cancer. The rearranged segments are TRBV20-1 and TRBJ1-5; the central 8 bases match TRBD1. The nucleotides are TGCAGTCCTCCTTTGGGGACAGGAGAACCCCAGCATTTT. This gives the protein CSPPLGTGEPQHF.